The T cell receptor (beta chain) described here comes from a study of blood T cells in healthy people across ages. On the study more broadly: With template switching, about one barcoded beta molecule was captured per two T cells.

A sample-barcoded 5' primer and a J-beta primer mix were used in a second PCR of about 7 to 11 cycles. Every sample gave at least 3 million paired-end reads containing CDR3. TCRdb called the 5' RACE reads again in MiXCR, with one record for every CDR3 protein. The sample has 1.5 million to 2 million distinct CDR3 sequences, around 35% seen once. Researchers collected about 9.6 milliliters of peripheral blood from every single donor. The CDR3 covers 15 residues. V gave up 2 bases and J gave up 1 base, with 12 bases separating them. The chain links TRBV12-3 or TRBV12-4 to TRBJ2-7; D gene uncertain. The origin of this receptor is a woman aged 25-40 years in good health. Sequencing was performed on blood. The CDR3 spells CASSLSESSSYEQYF. For the CDR3, the DNA is TGTGCCAGCAGTTTAAGCGAGTCTAGTTCCTACGAGCAGTACTTC.